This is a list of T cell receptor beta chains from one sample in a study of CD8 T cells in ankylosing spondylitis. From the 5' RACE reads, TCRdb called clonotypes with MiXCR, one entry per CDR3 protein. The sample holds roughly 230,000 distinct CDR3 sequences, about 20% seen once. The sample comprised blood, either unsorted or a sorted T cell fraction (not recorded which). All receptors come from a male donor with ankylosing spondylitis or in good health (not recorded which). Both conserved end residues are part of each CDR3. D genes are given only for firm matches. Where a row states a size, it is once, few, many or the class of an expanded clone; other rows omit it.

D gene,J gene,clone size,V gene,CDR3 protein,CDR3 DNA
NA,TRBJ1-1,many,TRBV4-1,CASSLGDMNTEAFF,TGCGCCAGCAGCTTAGGAGACATGAACACTGAAGCTTTCTTT
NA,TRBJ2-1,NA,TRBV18,CASSPQGLPNNEQFF,TGTGCCAGCTCACCACAGGGGCTTCCAAACAATGAGCAGTTCTTC
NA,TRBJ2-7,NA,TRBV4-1,CASSLDSLSYEQYF,TGCGCCAGCAGTCTCGACAGCCTCTCCTACGAGCAGTACTTC
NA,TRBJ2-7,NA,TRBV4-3,CASSQGTSTYEQYF,TGCGCCAGCAGCCAAGGGACTTCCACCTACGAGCAGTACTTC
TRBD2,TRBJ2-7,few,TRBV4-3,CASSQAGTSVYEQYF,TGCGCCAGCAGCCAAGCCGGGACTAGCGTTTACGAGCAGTACTTC
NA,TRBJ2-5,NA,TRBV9,CASSAPDGLETQYF,TGTGCCAGCAGCGCTCCGGATGGCTTAGAGACCCAGTACTTC
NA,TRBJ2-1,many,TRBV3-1,CASSTELRYNEQFF,TGTGCCAGCAGCACGGAGTTGAGATACAATGAGCAGTTCTTC
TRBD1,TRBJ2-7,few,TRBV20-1,CSAPKAGGPSEQYF,TGCAGTGCCCCTAAGGCAGGGGGCCCCAGCGAGCAGTACTTC
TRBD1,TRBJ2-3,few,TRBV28,CASSFSDRGSDTQYF,TGTGCCAGCAGTTTCTCGGACAGGGGTTCAGATACGCAGTATTTT
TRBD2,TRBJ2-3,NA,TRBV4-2,CASSQERGRAVDTQYF,TGTGCCAGCAGCCAAGAGCGCGGGAGGGCCGTAGATACGCAGTATTTT
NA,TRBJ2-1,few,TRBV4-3,CASSQDRASGFYNEQFF,TGCGCCAGCAGCCAAGATAGGGCTAGTGGGTTTTACAATGAGCAGTTCTTC
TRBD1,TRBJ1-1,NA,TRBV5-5,CASSLGPRTGIEAFF,TGTGCCAGCAGCTTGGGCCCCAGGACAGGGATTGAAGCTTTCTTT
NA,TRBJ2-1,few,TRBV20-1,CSARGGPPLTYNEQFF,TGCAGTGCTAGAGGGGGGCCCCCGCTTACCTACAATGAGCAGTTCTTC
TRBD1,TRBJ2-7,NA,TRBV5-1,CASSIPDRAYEQYF,TGCGCCAGCAGCATACCGGACAGGGCCTACGAGCAGTACTTC
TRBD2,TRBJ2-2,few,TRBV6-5,CASSYSLAGDTGELFF,TGTGCCAGCAGTTACTCCCTAGCGGGGGACACCGGGGAGCTGTTTTTT
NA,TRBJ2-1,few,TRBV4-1,CASSQVWARDTYNEQFF,TGCGCCAGCAGCCAAGTTTGGGCCCGGGACACGTACAATGAGCAGTTCTTC
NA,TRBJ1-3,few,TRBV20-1,CSATRKTGISGNTIYF,TGCAGTGCTACCAGAAAGACAGGAATCTCTGGAAACACCATATATTTT
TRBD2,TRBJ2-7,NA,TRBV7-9,CASSLVAGGPDEQYF,TGTGCCAGCAGCCTAGTAGCGGGAGGGCCCGACGAGCAGTACTTC
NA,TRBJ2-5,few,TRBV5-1,CASSLDPEGETQYF,TGCGCCAGCAGCTTGGATCCTGAAGGAGAGACCCAGTACTTC
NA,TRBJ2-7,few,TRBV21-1,CASGWSYEQYF,TGTGCCAGCGGGTGGTCCTACGAGCAGTACTTC
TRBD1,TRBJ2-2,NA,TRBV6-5,CASSYGQGGELFF,TGTGCCAGCAGTTATGGACAGGGCGGGGAGCTGTTTTTT
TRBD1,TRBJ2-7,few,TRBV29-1,CSVAGDWGQGSDEQYF,TGCAGCGTTGCGGGGGACTGGGGACAGGGGTCCGACGAGCAGTACTTC
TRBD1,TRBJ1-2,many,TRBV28,CASSLLDRGYGYTF,TGTGCCAGCAGTTTACTGGACAGGGGCTATGGCTACACCTTC
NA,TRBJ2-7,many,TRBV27,CASTQLEGDEQYF,TGTGCCAGCACCCAATTGGAGGGGGACGAGCAGTACTTC
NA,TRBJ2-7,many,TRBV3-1,CASSPTTRGGLSYEQYF,TGTGCCAGCAGCCCTACAACGCGGGGCGGACTCTCCTACGAGCAGTACTTC
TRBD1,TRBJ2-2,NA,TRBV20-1,CSARVKNRGPGELFF,TGCAGTGCTAGAGTCAAAAACAGGGGCCCCGGGGAGCTGTTTTTT
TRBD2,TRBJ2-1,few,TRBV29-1,CSVLGRTSGSSYNEQFF,TGCAGCGTTTTAGGCCGGACTAGCGGGAGCTCCTACAATGAGCAGTTCTTC
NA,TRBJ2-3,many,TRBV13,CASSSSGDTQYF,TGTGCCAGCAGCTCGTCCGGGGATACGCAGTATTTT
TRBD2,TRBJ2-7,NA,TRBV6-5,CASSYSIGSGSSYEQYF,TGTGCCAGCAGTTACTCGATCGGTAGCGGGTCCTCCTACGAGCAGTACTTC
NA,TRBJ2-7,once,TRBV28,CASSALNYEQYF,TGTGCCAGCAGTGCCCTAAACTACGAGCAGTACTTC
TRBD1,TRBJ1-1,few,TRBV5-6,CASSSGTGYLNTEAFF,TGTGCCAGCAGCTCCGGGACAGGGTACCTGAACACTGAAGCTTTCTTT
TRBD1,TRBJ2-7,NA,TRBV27,CASSWIRDRGYEQYF,TGTGCCAGCAGTTGGATAAGGGACAGGGGCTACGAGCAGTACTTC
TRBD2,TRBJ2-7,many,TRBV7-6,CASSQRGGFSYEQYF,TGTGCCAGCAGCCAGCGGGGGGGCTTTTCCTACGAGCAGTACTTC
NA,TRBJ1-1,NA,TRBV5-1,CASSLGPGAQNTEAFF,TGCGCCAGCAGCTTGGGGCCAGGGGCCCAGAACACTGAAGCTTTCTTT
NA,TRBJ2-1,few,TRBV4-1,CASSQDMGATYNEQFF,TGCGCCAGCAGCCAAGATATGGGGGCGACCTACAATGAGCAGTTCTTC
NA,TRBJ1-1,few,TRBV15,CATSRDSGNTEAFF,TGTGCCACCAGCAGAGATTCGGGGAACACTGAAGCTTTCTTT
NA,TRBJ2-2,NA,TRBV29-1,CSGVGATGELFF,TGCAGCGGAGTGGGGGCCACCGGGGAGCTGTTTTTT
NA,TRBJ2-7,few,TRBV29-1,CSVVWLGDEQYF,TGCAGCGTTGTTTGGCTGGGGGACGAGCAGTACTTC
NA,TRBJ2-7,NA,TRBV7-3,CASSLGGSPTYEQYF,TGTGCCAGCAGCTTAGGAGGGAGTCCAACCTACGAGCAGTACTTC
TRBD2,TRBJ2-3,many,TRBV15,CATSSSGQVTDTQYF,TGTGCCACCAGCAGTAGCGGGCAAGTCACAGATACGCAGTATTTT
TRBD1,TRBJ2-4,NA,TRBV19,CASSILQGASDIQYF,TGTGCCAGTAGTATACTTCAGGGGGCGTCGGACATTCAGTACTTC